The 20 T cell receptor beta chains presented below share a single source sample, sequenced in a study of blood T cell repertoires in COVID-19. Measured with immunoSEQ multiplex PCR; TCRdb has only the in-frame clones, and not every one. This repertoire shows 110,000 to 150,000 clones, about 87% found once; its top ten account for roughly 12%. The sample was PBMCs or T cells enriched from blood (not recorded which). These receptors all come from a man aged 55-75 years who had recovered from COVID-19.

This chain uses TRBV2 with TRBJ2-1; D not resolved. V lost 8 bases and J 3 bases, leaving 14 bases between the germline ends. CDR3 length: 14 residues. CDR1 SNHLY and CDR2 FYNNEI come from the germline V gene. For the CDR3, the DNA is TGTGCCAGCTCTCGGGTAGACCTCTACAATGAGCAGTTCTTC. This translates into CASSRVDLYNEQFF.

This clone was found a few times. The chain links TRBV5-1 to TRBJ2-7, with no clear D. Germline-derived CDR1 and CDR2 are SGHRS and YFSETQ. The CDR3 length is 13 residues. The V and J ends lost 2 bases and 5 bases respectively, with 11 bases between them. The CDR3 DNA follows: TGCGCCAGCAGCTTCAGTTTGCTTAACGAGCAGTACTTC. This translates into CASSFSLLNEQYF.

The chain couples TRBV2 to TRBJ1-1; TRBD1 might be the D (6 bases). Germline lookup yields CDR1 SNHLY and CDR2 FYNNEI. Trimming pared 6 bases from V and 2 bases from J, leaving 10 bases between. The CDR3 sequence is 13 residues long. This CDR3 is CASRATGNTEAFF. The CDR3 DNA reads TGTGCCAGCAGGGCGACAGGAAACACTGAAGCTTTCTTT. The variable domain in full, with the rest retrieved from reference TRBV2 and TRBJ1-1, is EPEVTQTPSHQVTQMGQEVILRCVPISNHLYFYWYRQILGQKVEFLVSFYNNEISEKSEIFDDQFSVERPDGSNFTLKIRSTKLEDSAMYFCASRATGNTEAFFGQGTRLTVV.

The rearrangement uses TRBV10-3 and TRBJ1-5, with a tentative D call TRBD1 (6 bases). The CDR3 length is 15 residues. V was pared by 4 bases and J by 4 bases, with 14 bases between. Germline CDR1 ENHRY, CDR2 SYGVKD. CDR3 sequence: CAISGSGVSNQPQHF. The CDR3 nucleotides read TGTGCCATCAGTGGCTCAGGGGTTTCGAATCAGCCCCAGCATTTT.

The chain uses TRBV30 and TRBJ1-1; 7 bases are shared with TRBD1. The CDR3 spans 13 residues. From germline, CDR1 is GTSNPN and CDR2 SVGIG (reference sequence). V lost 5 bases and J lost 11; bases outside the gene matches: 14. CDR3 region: CAWGGGIGQDAFF. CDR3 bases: TGTGCCTGGGGTGGGGGGATAGGACAGGACGCTTTCTTT. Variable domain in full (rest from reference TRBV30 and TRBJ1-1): SQTIHQWPATLVQPVGSPLSLECTVEGTSNPNLYWYRQAAGRGLQLLFYSVGIGQISSEVPQNLSASRPQDRQFILSSKKLLLSDSGFYLCAWGGGIGQDAFFGQGTRLTVV.

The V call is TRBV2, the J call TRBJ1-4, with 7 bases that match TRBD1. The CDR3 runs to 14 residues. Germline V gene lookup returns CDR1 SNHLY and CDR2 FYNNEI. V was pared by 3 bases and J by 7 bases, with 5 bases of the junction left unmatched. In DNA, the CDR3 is TGTGCCAGCAGTGAGGGACAGCCCGGTGAAAAACTGTTTTTT. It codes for CASSEGQPGEKLFF. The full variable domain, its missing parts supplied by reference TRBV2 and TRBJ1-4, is EPEVTQTPSHQVTQMGQEVILRCVPISNHLYFYWYRQILGQKVEFLVSFYNNEISEKSEIFDDQFSVERPDGSNFTLKIRSTKLEDSAMYFCASSEGQPGEKLFFGSGTQLSVL.

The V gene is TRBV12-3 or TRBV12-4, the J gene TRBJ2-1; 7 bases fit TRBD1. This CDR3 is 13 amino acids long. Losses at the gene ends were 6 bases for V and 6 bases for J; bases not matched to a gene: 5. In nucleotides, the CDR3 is TGTGCCAGCAGGGACAGGTTGGTCAATGAGCAGTTCTTC. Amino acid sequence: CASRDRLVNEQFF.

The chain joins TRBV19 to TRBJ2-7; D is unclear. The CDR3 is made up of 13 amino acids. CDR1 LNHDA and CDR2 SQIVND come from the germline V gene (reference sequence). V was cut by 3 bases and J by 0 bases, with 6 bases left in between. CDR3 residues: CASSIQSSYEQYF. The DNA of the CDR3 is TGTGCCAGTAGTATCCAGTCCTCCTACGAGCAGTACTTC.

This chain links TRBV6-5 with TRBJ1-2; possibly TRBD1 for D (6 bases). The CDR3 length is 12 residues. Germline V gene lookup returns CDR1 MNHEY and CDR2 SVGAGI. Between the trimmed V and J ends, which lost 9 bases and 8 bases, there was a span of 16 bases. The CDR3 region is CASSPAGAGYTF. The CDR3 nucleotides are TGTGCCAGTTCGCCAGCGGGGGCGGGCTACACCTTC.

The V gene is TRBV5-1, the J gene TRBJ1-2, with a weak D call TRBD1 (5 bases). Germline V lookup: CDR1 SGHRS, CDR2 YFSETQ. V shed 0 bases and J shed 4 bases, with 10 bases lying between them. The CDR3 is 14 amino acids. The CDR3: CASSLGGAGYGYTF. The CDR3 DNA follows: TGCGCCAGCAGCTTGGGGGGCGCCGGCTATGGCTACACCTTC.

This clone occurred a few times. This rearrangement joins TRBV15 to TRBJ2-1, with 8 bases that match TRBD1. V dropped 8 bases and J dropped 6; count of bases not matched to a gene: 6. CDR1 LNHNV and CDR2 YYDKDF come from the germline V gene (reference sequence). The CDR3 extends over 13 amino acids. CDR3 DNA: TGTGCCACCCTGGACAGGGTCCGCAATGAGCAGTTCTTC. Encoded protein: CATLDRVRNEQFF. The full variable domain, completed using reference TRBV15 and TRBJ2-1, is DAMVIQNPRYQVTQFGKPVTLSCSQTLNHNVMYWYQQKSSQAPKLLFHYYDKDFNNEADTPDNFQSRRPNTSFCFLDIRSPGLGDTAMYLCATLDRVRNEQFFGPGTRLTVL.

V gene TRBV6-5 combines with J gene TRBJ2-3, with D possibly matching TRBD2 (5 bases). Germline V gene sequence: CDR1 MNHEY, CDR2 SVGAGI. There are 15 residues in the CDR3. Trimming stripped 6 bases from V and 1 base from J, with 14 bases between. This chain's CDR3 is CASSGVGVGTDTQYF. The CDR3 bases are TGTGCCAGCAGCGGGGTGGGAGTTGGCACAGATACGCAGTATTTT.

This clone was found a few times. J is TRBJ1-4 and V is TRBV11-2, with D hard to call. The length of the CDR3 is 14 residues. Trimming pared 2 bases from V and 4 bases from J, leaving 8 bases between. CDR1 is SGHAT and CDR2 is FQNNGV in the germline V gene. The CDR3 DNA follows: TGTGCCAGCAGCTTACGACTCTTTAATGAAAAACTGTTTTTT. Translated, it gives CASSLRLFNEKLFF.

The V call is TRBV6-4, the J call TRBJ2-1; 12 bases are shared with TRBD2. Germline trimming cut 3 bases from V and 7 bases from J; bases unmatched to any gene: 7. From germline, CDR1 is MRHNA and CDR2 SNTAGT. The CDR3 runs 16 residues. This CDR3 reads CASSELAGGPGNEQFF. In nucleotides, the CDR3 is TGTGCCAGCAGTGAACTAGCGGGGGGTCCTGGGAATGAGCAGTTCTTC.

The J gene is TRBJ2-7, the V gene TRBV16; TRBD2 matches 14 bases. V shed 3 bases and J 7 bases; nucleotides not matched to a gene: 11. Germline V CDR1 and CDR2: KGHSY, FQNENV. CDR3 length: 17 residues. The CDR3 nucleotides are TGTGCCAGCAGCCAGTCCCCCGGGACTAGCGGGAGAGAGGAGCAGTACTTC. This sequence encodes CASSQSPGTSGREEQYF.

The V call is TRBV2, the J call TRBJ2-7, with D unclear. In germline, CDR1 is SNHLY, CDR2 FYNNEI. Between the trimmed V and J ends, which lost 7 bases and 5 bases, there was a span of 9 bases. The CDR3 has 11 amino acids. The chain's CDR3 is CASTYSNEQYF. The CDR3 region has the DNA TGTGCCAGCACCTACTCGAACGAGCAGTACTTC.

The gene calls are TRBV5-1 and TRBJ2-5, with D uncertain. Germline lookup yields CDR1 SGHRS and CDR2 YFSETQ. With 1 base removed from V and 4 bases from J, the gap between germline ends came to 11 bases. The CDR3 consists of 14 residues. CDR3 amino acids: CASSLLLYGETQYF. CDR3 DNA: TGCGCCAGCAGCTTGTTGTTGTACGGAGAGACCCAGTACTTC.

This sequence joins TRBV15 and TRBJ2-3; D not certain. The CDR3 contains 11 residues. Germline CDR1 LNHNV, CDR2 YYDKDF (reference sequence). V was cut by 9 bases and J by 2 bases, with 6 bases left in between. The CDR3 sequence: CATGITDTQYF. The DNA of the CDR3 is TGTGCCACGGGCATCACAGATACGCAGTATTTT. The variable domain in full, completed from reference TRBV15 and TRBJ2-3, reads DAMVIQNPRYQVTQFGKPVTLSCSQTLNHNVMYWYQQKSSQAPKLLFHYYDKDFNNEADTPDNFQSRRPNTSFCFLDIRSPGLGDTAMYLCATGITDTQYFGPGTRLTVL.

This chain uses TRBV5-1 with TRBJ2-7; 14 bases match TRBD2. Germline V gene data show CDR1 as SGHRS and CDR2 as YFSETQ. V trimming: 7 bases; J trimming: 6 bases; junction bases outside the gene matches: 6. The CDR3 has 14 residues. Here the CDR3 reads CASYFGTSGGEQYF. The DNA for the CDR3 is TGCGCCAGCTATTTCGGGACTAGCGGGGGCGAGCAGTACTTC.

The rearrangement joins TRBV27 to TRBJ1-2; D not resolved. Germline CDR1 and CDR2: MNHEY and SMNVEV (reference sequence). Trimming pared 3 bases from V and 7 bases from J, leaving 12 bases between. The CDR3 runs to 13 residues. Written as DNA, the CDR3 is TGTGCCAGCAGTTTTAATGTCGGCGGTGGCTACACCTTC. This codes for CASSFNVGGGYTF.